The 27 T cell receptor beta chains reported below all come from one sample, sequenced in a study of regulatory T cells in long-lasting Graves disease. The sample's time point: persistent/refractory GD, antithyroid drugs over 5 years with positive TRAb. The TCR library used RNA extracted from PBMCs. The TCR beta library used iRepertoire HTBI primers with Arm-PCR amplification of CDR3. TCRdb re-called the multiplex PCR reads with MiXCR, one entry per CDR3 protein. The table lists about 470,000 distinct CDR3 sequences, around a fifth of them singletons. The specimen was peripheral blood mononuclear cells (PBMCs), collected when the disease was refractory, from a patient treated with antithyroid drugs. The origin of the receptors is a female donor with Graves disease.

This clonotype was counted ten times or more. The CDR3: CASSQQGSNYGYTF. For the CDR3, the DNA is TGTGCCAGCAGCCAACAGGGCTCTAACTATGGCTACACCTTC. This chain joins TRBV3-1 and TRBJ1-2; tentatively, D is TRBD1 (5 bases). V lost 2 bases, J lost 0 bases, and 7 bases lay in between. The CDR3 is made up of 14 amino acids. Germline values: CDR1 LGHDT, CDR2 YNNKEL (reference sequence).

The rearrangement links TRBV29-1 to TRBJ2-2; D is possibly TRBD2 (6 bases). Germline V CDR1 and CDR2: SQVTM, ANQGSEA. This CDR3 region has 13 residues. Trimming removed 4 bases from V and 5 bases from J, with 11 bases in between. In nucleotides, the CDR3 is TGCAGCGTTGTCCAAGCGGGTACCGGGGAGCTGTTTTTT. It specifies CSVVQAGTGELFF.

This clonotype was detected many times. CDR3 in DNA: TGTGCCAGCAGAACGGGACAGTTCACTGAAGCTTTCTTT. Residues: CASRTGQFTEAFF. The rearrangement links TRBV2 to TRBJ1-1; the match to TRBD1 covers 7 bases. CDR3 length equals 13 residues. CDR1 is SNHLY and CDR2 is FYNNEI in the germline V gene. V shed 6 bases, J shed 4 bases, and the junction held 5 bases outside the gene matches.

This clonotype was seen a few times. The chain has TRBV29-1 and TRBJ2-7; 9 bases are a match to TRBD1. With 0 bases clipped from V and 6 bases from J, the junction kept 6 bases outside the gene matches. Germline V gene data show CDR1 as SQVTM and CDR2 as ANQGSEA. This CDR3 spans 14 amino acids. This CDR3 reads CSVEEQDRGREQYF. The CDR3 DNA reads TGCAGCGTTGAAGAACAGGACAGGGGTCGCGAGCAGTACTTC.

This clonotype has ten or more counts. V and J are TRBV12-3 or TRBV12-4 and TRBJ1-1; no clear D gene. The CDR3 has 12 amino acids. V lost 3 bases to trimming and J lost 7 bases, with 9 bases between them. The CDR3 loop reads CASSFGRFEAFF. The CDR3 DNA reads TGTGCCAGCAGTTTTGGCCGATTTGAAGCTTTCTTT.

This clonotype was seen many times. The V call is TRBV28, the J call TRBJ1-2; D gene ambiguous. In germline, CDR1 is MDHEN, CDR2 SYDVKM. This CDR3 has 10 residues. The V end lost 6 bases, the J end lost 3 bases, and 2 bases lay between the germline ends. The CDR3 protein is CASSDYGYTF. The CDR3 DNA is TGTGCCAGCAGCGACTATGGCTACACCTTC.

CDR3 nucleotides: TGCGCCAGCACTTTCCAACAGAACACTGAAGCTTTCTTT. Translation gives CASTFQQNTEAFF. The chain uses TRBV5-1 and TRBJ1-1; D is undetermined. V lost 6 bases and J lost 1, with 10 bases in between. This CDR3 has 13 residues. Germline CDR1 SGHRS, CDR2 YFSETQ.

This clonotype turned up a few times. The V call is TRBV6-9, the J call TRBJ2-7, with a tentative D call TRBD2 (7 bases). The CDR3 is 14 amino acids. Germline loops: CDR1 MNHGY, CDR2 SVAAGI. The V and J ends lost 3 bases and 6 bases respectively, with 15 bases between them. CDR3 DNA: TGTGCCAGCAGTTACTCGAAAGGGGGGGGCGAGCAGTACTTC. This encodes CASSYSKGGGEQYF.

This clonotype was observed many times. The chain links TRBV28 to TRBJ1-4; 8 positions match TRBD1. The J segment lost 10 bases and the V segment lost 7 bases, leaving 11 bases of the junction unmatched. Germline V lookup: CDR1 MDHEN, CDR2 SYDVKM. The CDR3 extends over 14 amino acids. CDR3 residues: CASTTGTGRGKLFF. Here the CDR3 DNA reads TGTGCCAGCACGACCGGGACAGGACGTGGAAAACTGTTTTTT.

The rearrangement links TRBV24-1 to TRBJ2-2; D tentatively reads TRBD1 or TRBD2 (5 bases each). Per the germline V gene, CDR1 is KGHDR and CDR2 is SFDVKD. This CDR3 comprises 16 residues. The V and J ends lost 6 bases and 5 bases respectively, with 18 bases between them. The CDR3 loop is CATSPGTFPGTGELFF. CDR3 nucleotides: TGTGCCACCAGTCCCGGGACCTTCCCGGGAACCGGGGAGCTGTTTTTT.

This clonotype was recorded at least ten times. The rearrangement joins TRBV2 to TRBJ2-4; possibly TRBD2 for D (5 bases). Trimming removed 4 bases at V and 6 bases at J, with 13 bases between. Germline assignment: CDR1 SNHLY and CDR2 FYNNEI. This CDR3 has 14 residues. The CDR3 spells CASSASLGGNIQYF. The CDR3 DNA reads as TGTGCCAGCAGTGCCTCACTCGGAGGAAACATTCAGTACTTC.

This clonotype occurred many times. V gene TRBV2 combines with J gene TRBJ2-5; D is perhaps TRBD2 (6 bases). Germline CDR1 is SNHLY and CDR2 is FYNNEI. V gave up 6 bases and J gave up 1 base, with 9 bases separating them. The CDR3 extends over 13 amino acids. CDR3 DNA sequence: TGTGCCAGCAGCCGGACTATCCAAGAGACCCAGTACTTC. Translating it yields CASSRTIQETQYF.

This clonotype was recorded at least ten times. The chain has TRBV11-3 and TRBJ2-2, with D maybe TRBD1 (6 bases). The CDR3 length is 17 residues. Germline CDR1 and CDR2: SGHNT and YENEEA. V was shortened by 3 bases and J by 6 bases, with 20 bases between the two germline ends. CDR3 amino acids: CASSFGQSWASAGELFF. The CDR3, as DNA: TGTGCCAGCAGCTTCGGACAGTCCTGGGCGTCTGCCGGGGAGCTGTTTTTT.

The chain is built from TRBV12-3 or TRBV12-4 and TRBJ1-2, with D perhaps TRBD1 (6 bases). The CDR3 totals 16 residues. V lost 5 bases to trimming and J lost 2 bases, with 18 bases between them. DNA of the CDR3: TGTGCCAGCAGTCCCTTCGTCTGGGGGCTGAACTATGGCTACACCTTC. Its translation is CASSPFVWGLNYGYTF.

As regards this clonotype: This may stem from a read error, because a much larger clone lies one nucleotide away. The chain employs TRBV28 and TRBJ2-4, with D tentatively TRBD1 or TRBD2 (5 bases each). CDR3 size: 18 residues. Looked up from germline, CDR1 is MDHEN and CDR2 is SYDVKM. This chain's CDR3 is CASSVGPGGKIAKNIRYF. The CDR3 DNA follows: TGTGCCAGCAGTGTGGGACCTGGTGGGAAGATAGCCAAAAACATTCGGTACTTC.

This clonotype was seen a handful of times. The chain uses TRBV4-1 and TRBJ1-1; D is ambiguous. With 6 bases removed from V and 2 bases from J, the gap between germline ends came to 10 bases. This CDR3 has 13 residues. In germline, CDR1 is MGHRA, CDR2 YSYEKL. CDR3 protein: CASRSEGNTEAFF. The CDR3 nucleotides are TGCGCCAGCAGGTCGGAGGGAAACACTGAAGCTTTCTTT.

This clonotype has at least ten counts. CDR3: CASSLAGSGANVLTF. The CDR3 DNA is TGTGCCAGCAGTTTGGCTGGTTCTGGGGCCAACGTCCTGACTTTC. This sequence joins TRBV7-9 and TRBJ2-6, with D unclear. This CDR3 region has 15 residues. V gave up 6 bases and J gave up 1 base, with 10 bases separating them. In germline, CDR1 is SEHNR, CDR2 FQNEAQ (reference sequence).

The DNA for the CDR3 is TGCAGTGCTAGAGGGGGAACAGGGAGGAGCAGACAGCCCCAGCATTTT. As protein: CSARGGTGRSRQPQHF. This chain uses TRBV20-1 with TRBJ1-5, with a tentative D call TRBD1 (6 bases). Germline loops: CDR1 DFQATT, CDR2 SNEGSKA (reference sequence). Trimming took 1 base from V and 7 from J, leaving 20 bases between them. The CDR3 totals 16 residues.

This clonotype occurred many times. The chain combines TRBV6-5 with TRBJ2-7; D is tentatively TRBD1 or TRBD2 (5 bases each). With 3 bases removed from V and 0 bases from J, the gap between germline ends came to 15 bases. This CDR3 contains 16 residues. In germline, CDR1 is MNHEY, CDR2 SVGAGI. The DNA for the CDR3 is TGTGCCAGCAGTTATTGGGGACGGGACCTCTCCTACGAGCAGTACTTC. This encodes CASSYWGRDLSYEQYF.

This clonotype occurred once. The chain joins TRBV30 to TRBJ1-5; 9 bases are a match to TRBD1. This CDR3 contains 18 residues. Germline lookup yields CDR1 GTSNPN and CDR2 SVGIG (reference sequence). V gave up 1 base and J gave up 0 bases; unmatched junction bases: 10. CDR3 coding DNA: TGTGCCTGGAGTGGACCGGGACAGGGCCTCTATAGCAATCAGCCCCAGCATTTT. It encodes CAWSGPGQGLYSNQPQHF.

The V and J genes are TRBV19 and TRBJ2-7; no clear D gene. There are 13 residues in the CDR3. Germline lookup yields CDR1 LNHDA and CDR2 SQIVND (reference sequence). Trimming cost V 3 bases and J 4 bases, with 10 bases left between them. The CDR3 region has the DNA TGTGCCAGTAGTATCTCCAGTAAATACGAGCAGTACTTC. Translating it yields CASSISSKYEQYF.

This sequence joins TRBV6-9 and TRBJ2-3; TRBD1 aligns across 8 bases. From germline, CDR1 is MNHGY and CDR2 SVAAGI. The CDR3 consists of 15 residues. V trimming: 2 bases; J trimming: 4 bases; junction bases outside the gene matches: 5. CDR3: CASSYGQGMADTQYF. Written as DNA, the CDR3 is TGTGCCAGCAGTTATGGACAGGGAATGGCAGATACGCAGTATTTT.

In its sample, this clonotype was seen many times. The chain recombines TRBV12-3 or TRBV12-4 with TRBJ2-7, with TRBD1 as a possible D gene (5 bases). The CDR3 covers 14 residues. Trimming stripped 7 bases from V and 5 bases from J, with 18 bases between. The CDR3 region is CASTSSREFDEQYF. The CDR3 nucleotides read TGTGCCAGCACGTCCAGCAGGGAATTCGACGAGCAGTACTTC.

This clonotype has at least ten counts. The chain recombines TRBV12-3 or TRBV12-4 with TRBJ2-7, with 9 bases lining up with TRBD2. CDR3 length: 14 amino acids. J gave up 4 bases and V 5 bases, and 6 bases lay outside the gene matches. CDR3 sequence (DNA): TGTGCCAGCAGTCATAGCGGGAGATCTTACGAGCAGTACTTC. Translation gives CASSHSGRSYEQYF.

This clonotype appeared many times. CDR3 sequence: CASSFSRMNTEAFF. As DNA, the CDR3 is TGTGCCAGCAGCTTTAGTAGGATGAACACTGAAGCTTTCTTT. The chain couples TRBV11-3 to TRBJ1-1, with D unclear. The germline CDR1 and CDR2 sequences are SGHNT and YENEEA. This CDR3 comprises 14 residues. Trimming took 3 bases from V and 0 from J, leaving 8 bases between them.

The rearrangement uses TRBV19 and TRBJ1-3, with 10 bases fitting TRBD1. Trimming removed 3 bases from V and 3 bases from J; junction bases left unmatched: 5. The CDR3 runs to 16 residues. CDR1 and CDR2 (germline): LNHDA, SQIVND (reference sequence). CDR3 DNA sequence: TGTGCCAGTAGTATGACTGGGACAGGGGTTGGAAACACCATATATTTT. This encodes CASSMTGTGVGNTIYF.

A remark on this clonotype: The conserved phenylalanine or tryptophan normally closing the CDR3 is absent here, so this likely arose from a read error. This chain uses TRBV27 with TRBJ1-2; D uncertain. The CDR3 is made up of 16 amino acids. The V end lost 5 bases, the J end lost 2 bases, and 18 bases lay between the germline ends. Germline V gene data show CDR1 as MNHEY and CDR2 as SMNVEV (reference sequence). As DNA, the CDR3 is TGTGCCAGCAGTAAAGCGGCCCATCAACTCAACTATGGCTACACCCTC. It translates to CASSKAAHQLNYGYTL.